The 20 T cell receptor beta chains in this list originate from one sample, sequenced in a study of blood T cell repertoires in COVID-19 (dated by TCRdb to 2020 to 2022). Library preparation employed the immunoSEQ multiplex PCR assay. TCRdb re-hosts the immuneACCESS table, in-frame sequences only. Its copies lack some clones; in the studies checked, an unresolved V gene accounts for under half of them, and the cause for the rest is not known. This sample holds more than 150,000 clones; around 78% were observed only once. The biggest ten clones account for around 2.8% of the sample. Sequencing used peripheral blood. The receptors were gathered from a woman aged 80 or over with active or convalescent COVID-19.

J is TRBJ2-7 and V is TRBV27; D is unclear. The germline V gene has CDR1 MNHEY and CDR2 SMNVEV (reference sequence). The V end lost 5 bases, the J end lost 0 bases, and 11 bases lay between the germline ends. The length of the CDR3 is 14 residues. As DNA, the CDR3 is TGTGCCAGCAGTATAGCCGGCAGCTCCTACGAGCAGTACTTC. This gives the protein CASSIAGSSYEQYF.

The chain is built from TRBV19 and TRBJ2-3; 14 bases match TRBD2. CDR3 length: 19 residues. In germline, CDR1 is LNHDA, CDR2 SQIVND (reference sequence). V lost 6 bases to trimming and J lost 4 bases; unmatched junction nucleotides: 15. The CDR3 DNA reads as TGTGCCAGTAGCGGGGACTCCGGGACTAGCGGGGGTTGGTCAGATACGCAGTATTTT. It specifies CASSGDSGTSGGWSDTQYF.

The CDR3 bases are TGCGCCAGCAGTCCCCCAGGACAGGGCTCTCAGCCCCAGCATTTT. Translation: CASSPPGQGSQPQHF. The genes are TRBV10-1 and TRBJ1-5; 8 nucleotides line up with TRBD1. CDR3 length equals 15 residues. With 5 bases clipped from V and 6 bases from J, the junction kept 9 bases outside the gene matches. CDR1 and CDR2 from the germline V gene are WNHNN and SYGVQD (reference sequence).

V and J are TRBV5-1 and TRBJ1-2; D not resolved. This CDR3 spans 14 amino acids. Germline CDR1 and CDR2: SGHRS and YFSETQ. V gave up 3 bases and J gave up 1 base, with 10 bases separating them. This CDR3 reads CASSSADLNYGYTF. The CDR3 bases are TGCGCCAGCAGCTCTGCGGATCTTAACTATGGCTACACCTTC.

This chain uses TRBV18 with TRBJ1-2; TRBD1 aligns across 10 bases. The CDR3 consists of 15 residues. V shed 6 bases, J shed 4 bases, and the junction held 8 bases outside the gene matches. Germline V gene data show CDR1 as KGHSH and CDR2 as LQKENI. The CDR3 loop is CASSRGQGGGYGYTF. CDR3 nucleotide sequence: TGTGCCAGCTCCCGCGGACAGGGGGGCGGCTATGGCTACACCTTC. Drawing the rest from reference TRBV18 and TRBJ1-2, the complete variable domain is NAGVMQNPRHLVRRRGQEARLRCSPMKGHSHVYWYRQLPEEGLKFMVYLQKENIIDESGMPKERFSAEFPKEGPSILRIQQVVRGDSAAYFCASSRGQGGGYGYTFGSGTRLTVV.

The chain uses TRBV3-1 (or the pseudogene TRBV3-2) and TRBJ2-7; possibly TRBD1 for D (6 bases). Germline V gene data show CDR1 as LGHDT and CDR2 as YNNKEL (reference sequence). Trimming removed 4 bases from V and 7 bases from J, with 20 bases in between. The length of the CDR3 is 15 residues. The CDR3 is CASSLGQSLMLEQYF. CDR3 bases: TGTGCCAGCAGCCTCGGACAGTCTTTGATGTTGGAGCAGTACTTC.

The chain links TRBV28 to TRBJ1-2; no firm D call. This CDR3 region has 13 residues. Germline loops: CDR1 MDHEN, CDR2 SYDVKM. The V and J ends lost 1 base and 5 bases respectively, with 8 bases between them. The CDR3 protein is CASSLSVPYGYTF. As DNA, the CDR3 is TGTGCCAGCAGTTTATCGGTTCCTTATGGCTACACCTTC.

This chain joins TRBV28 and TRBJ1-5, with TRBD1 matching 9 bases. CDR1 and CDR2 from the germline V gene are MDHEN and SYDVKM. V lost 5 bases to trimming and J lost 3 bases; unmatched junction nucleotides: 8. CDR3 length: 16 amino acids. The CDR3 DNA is TGTGCCAGCAGTCCGACGGGACAGGGCTACAATCAGCCCCAGCATTTT. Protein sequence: CASSPTGQGYNQPQHF.

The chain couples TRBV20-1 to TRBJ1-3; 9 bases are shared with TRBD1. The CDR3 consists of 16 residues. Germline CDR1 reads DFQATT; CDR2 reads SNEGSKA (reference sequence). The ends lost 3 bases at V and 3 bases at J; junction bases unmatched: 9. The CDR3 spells CSASERTGAVGNTIYF. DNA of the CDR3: TGCAGTGCTAGTGAAAGGACAGGGGCGGTTGGAAACACCATATATTTT.

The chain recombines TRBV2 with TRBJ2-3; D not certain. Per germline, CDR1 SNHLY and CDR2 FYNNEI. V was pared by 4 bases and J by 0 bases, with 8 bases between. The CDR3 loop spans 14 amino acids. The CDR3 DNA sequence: TGTGCCAGCAGTGTCTATAGTAGCACAGATACGCAGTATTTT. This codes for CASSVYSSTDTQYF. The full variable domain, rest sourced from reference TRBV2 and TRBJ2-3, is EPEVTQTPSHQVTQMGQEVILRCVPISNHLYFYWYRQILGQKVEFLVSFYNNEISEKSEIFDDQFSVERPDGSNFTLKIRSTKLEDSAMYFCASSVYSSTDTQYFGPGTRLTVL.

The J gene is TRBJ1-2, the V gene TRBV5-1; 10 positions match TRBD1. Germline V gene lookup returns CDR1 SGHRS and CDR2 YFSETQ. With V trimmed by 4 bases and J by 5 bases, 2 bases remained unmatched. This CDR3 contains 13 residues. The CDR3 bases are TGCGCCAGCAGCAAGGGACAGGGGTATGGCTACACCTTC. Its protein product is CASSKGQGYGYTF.

Written as DNA, the CDR3 is TGTGCCAGCAACAGACAGGGCGCCGGTTCACCCCTCCACTTT. It translates to CASNRQGAGSPLHF. The rearrangement joins TRBV7-2 to TRBJ1-6; 7 bases line up with TRBD1. The CDR3 length is 14 residues. V trimming: 7 bases; J trimming: 9 bases; junction bases outside the gene matches: 9. Germline CDR1 and CDR2: SGHTA and FQGNSA.

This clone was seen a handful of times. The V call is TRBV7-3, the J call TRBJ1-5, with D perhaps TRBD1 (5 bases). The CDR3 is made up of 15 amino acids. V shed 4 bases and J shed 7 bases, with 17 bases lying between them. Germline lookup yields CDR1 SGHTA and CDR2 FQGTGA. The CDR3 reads CASSSPMGRRQPQHF. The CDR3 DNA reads TGTGCCAGCAGCTCGCCCATGGGGCGGCGGCAGCCCCAGCATTTT.

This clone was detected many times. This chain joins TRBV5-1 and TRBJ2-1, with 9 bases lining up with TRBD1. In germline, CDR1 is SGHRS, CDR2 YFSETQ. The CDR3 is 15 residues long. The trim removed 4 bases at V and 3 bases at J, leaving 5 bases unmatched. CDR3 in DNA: TGCGCCAGCAGCGAACAGGGGGCTGACTACAATGAGCAGTTCTTC. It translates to CASSEQGADYNEQFF.

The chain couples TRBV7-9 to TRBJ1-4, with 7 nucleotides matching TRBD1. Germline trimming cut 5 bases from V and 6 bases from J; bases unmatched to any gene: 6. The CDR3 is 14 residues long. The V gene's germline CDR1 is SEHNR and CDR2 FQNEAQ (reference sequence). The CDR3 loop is CASSRDSGYEKLFF. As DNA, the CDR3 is TGTGCCAGCAGCCGGGACAGCGGATATGAAAAACTGTTTTTT.

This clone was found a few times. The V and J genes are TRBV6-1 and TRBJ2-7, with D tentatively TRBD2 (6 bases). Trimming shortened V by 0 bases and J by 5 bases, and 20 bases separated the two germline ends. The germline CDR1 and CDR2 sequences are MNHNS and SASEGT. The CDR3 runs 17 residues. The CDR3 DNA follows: TGTGCCAGCAGTGAAGCCCTACTCGGTTCGGGGGTTCACGAGCAGTACTTC. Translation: CASSEALLGSGVHEQYF.

In DNA form, the CDR3 reads TGTGCCAGCAGCCAGCCCAGGGTGAACACTGAAGCTTTCTTT. Residues: CASSQPRVNTEAFF. J is TRBJ1-1 and V is TRBV3-1 (or the pseudogene TRBV3-2); D is perhaps TRBD1 (5 bases). Germline V lookup: CDR1 LGHDT, CDR2 YNNKEL (reference sequence). This CDR3 is 14 amino acids long. V gave up 3 bases and J gave up 0 bases, with 8 bases separating them.

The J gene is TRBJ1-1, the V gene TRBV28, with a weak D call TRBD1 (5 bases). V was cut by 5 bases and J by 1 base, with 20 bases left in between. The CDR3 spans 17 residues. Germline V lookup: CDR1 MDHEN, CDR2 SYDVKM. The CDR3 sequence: CASSPPARTLRNTEAFF. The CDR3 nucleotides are TGTGCCAGCAGTCCACCCGCGAGGACACTTAGGAACACTGAAGCTTTCTTT.

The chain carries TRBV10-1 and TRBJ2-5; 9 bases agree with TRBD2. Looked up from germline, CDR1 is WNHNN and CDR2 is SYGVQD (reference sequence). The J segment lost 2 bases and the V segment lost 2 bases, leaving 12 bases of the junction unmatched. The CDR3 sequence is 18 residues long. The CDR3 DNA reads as TGCGCCAGCAGTGAGGGTAAATTAAGACTAGCGGAACAAGAGACCCAGTACTTC. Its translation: CASSEGKLRLAEQETQYF.

CDR3 bases: TGTGCCAGCAGCGCCTCCGGGGGTGGAGATACGCAGTATTTT. Its protein product is CASSASGGGDTQYF. The rearrangement uses TRBV9 and TRBJ2-3, with a weak D call TRBD2 (6 bases). The germline V and J ends were trimmed by 3 bases and 5 bases, with 13 bases remaining between them. The CDR3 is made up of 14 amino acids. Germline lookup yields CDR1 SGDLS and CDR2 YYNGEE.